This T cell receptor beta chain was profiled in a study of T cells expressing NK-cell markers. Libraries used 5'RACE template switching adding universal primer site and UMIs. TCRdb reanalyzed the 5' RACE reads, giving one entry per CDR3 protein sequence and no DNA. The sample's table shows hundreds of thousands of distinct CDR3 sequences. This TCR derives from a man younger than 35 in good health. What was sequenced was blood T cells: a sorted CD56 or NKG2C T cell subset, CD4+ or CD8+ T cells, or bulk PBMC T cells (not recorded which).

The CDR3 region is CASTQLRGSSTDTQYF. V is TRBV28 and J is TRBJ2-3; TCRdb picks TRBD1, but there is no DNA to check that call. Per germline, CDR1 MDHEN and CDR2 SYDVKM. This CDR3 is built from 16 residues.